This TCR beta chain was observed in a study of cytomegalovirus exposure and HLA in healthy donors. PCR was performed using 60 Vbeta and 13 Jbeta primers. Assay: immunoSEQ multiplex PCR; the TCRdb copy retains only in-frame clones and omits some. The data contain approximately 170,000 clones, just over 75% of them singletons. Trimming took off 4 bases at V and 5 bases at J, with 12 bases between the two ends. Per the germline V gene, CDR1 is SGDLS and CDR2 is YYNGEE. This CDR3 contains 14 residues. This clone was observed once. J is TRBJ2-2 and V is TRBV9; D is perhaps TRBD1 (5 bases). The TCR sequence derives from a man aged 35 to 55 in good health and CMV-seronegative. The specimen sequenced was PBMCs. The DNA of the CDR3 is TGTGCCAGCAGCTCTCATGGGGCTACCGGGGAGCTGTTTTTT. Protein: CASSSHGATGELFF. The whole variable domain, filled in from reference TRBV9 and TRBJ2-2, reads DSGVTQTPKHLITATGQRVTLRCSPRSGDLSVYWYQQSLDQGLQFLIQYYNGEERAKGNILERFSAQQFPDLHSELNLSSLELGDSALYFCASSSHGATGELFFGEGSRLTVL.